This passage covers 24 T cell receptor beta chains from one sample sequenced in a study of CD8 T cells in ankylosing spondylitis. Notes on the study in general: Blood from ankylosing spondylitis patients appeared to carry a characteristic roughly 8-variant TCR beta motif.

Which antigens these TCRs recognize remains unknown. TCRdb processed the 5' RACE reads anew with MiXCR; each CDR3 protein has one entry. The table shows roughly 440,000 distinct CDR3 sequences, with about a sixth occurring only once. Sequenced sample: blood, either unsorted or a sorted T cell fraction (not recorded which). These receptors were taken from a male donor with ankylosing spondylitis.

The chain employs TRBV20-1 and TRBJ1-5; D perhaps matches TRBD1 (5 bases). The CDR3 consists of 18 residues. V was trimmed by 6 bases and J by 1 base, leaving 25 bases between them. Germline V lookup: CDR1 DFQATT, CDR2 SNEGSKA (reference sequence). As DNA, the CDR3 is TGCAGTGCCCTTACCGGAGCTTGGAGGGGAGAAAGCAATCAGCCCCAGCATTTT. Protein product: CSALTGAWRGESNQPQHF.

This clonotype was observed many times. The CDR3 DNA reads TGTGCCAGCAGTCCCCTGAGGGGTACGCAGTATTTT. Its protein product is CASSPLRGTQYF. The chain has TRBV12-3 or TRBV12-4 and TRBJ2-3, with D possibly called TRBD1 or TRBD2 (5 bases each). This CDR3 spans 12 amino acids. V was cut by 5 bases and J by 8 bases, with 11 bases left in between.

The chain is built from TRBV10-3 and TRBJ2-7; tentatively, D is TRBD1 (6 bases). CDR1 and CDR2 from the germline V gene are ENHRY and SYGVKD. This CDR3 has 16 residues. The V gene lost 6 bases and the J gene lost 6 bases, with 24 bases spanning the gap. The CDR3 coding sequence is TGTGCCATCAGGCAAGACGACCGGGACACCCGAGTCGAGCAGTACTTC. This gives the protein CAIRQDDRDTRVEQYF.

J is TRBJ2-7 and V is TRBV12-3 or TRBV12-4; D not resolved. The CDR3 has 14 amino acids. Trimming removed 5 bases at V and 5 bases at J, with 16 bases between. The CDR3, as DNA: TGTGCCAGCAGTCTAAAACGTCCTTGGGACGAGCAGTACTTC. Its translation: CASSLKRPWDEQYF.

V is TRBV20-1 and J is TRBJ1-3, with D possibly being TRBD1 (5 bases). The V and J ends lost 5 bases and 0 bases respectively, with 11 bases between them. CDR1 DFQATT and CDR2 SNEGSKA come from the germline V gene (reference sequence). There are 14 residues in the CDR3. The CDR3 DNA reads TGCAGTGCTCTCAGGGATGGCTCTGGAAACACCATATATTTT. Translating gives CSALRDGSGNTIYF.

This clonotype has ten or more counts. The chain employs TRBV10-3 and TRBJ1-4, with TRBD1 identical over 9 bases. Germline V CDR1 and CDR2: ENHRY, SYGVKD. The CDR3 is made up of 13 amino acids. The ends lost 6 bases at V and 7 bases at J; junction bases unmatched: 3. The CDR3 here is CAISRTGVEKLFF. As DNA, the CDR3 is TGTGCCATCAGCAGGACAGGGGTTGAAAAACTGTTTTTT.

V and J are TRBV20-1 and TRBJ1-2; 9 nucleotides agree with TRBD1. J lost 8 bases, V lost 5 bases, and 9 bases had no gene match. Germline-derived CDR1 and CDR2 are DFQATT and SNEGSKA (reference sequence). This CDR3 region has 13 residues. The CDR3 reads CSASHGTGTGYTF. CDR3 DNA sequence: TGCAGTGCTTCGCACGGGACAGGGACCGGCTACACCTTC.

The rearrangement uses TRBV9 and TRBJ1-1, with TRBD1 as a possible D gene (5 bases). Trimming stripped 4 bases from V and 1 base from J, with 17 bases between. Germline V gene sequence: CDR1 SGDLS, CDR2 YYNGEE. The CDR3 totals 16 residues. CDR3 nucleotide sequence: TGTGCCAGCAGCCGAGGTGGGACCCGGGGGAACACTGAAGCTTTCTTT. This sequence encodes CASSRGGTRGNTEAFF.

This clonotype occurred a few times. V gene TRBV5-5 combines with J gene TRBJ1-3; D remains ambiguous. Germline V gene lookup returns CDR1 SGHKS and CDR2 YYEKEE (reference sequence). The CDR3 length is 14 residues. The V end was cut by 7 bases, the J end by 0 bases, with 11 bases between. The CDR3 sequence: CASRVGFSGNTIYF. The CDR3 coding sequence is TGTGCCAGCCGCGTCGGGTTCTCTGGAAACACCATATATTTT. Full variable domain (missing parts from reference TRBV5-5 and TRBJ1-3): DAGVTQSPTHLIKTRGQQVTLRCSPISGHKSVSWYQQVLGQGPQFIFQYYEKEERGRGNFPDRFSARQFPNYSSELNVNALLLGDSALYLCASRVGFSGNTIYFGEGSWLTVV.

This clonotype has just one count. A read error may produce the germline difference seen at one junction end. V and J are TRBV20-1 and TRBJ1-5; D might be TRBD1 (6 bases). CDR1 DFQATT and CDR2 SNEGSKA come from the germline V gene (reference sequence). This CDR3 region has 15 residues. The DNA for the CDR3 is TGCTGTGCTAGAGGTGGCGCAGGGGCATCTCAGCCCCAGCATTTT. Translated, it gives CCARGGAGASQPQHF.

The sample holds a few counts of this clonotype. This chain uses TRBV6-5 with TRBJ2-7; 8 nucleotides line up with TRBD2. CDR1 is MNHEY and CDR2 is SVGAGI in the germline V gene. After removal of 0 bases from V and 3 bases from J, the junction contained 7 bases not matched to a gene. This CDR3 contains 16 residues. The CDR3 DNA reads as TGTGCCAGCAGTTACTCTTCCGGGGGGGCCAACTACGAGCAGTACTTC. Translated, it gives CASSYSSGGANYEQYF.

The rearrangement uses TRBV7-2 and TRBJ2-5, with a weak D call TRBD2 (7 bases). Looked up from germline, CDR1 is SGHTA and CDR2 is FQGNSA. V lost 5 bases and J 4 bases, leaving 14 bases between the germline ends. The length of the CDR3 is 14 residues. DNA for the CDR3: TGTGCCAGCAGCCCGTGGGGAGGGGGAGAGACCCAGTACTTC. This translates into CASSPWGGGETQYF.

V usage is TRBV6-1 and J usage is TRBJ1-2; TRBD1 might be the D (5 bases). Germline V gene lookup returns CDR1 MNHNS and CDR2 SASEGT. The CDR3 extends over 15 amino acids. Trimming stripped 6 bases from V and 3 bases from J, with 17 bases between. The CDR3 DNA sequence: TGTGCCAGCAGGTTGGGCGGACAAATTGACTATGGCTACACCTTC. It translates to CASRLGGQIDYGYTF.

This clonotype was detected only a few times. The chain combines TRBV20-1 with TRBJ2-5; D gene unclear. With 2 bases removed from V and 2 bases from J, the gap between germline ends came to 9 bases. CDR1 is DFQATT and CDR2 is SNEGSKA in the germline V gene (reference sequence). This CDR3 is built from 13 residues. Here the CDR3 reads CSARTTAQETQYF. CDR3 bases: TGCAGTGCTAGAACTACTGCGCAAGAGACCCAGTACTTC.

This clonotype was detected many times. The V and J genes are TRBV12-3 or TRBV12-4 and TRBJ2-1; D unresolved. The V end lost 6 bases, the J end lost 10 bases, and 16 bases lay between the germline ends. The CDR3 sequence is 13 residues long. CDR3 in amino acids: CASSNQPGPEQFF. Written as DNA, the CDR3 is TGTGCCAGCAGCAACCAACCGGGTCCGGAGCAGTTCTTC.

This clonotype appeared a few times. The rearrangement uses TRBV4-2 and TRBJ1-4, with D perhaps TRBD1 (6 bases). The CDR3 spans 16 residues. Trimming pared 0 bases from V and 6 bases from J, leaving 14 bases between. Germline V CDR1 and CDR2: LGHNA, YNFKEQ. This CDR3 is CASSQETGWRYEKLFF. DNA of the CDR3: TGTGCCAGCAGCCAAGAAACAGGGTGGAGGTATGAAAAACTGTTTTTT.

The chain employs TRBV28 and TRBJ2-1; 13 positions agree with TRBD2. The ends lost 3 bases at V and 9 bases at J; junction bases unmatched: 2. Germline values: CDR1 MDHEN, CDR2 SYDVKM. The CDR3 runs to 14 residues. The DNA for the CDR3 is TGTGCCAGCAGTTTCAGGACTAGCGGGAGTGAGCAGTTCTTC. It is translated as CASSFRTSGSEQFF.

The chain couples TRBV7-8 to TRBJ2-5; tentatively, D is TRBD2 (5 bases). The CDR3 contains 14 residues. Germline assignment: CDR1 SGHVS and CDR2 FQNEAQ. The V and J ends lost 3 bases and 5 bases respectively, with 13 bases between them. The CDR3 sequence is CASSFPPGMETQYF. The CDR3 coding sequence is TGTGCCAGCAGCTTCCCCCCCGGGATGGAGACCCAGTACTTC.

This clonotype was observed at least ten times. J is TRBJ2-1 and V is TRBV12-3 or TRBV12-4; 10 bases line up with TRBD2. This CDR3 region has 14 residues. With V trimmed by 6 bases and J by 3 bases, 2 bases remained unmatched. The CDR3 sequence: CASSASGGYNEQFF. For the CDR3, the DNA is TGTGCCAGCAGCGCTAGCGGGGGCTACAATGAGCAGTTCTTC.

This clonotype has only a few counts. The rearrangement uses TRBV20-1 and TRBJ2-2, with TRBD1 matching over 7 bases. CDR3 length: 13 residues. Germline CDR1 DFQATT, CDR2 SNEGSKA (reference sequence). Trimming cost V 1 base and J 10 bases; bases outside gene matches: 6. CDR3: CSARGDRETELFF. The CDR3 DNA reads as TGCAGTGCTAGAGGCGACAGGGAGACGGAGCTGTTTTTT.

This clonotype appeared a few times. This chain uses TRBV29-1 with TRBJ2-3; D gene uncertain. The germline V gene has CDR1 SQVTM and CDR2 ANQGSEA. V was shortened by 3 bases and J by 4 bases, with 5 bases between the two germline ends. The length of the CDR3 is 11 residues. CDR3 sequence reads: CSVDRADTQYF. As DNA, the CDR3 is TGCAGCGTTGATAGGGCAGATACGCAGTATTTT.

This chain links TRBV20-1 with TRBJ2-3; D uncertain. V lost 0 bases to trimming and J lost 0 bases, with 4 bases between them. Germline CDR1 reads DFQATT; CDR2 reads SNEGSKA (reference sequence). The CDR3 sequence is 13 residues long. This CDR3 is CSARETSTDTQYF. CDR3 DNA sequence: TGCAGTGCTAGAGAAACTAGCACAGATACGCAGTATTTT.

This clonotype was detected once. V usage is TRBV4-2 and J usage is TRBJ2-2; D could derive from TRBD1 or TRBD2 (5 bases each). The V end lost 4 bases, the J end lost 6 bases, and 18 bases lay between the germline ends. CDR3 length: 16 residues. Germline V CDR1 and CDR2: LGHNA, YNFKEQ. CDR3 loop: CASSRLSGTFAGELFF. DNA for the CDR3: TGTGCCAGCAGCCGGTTGTCAGGGACGTTCGCCGGGGAGCTGTTTTTT.

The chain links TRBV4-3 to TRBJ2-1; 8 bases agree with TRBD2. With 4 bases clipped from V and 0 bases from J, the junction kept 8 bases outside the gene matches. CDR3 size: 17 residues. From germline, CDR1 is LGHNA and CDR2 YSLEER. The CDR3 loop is CASSPKTSGSSYNEQFF. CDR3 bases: TGCGCCAGCAGCCCCAAGACAAGCGGGAGCTCCTACAATGAGCAGTTCTTC.